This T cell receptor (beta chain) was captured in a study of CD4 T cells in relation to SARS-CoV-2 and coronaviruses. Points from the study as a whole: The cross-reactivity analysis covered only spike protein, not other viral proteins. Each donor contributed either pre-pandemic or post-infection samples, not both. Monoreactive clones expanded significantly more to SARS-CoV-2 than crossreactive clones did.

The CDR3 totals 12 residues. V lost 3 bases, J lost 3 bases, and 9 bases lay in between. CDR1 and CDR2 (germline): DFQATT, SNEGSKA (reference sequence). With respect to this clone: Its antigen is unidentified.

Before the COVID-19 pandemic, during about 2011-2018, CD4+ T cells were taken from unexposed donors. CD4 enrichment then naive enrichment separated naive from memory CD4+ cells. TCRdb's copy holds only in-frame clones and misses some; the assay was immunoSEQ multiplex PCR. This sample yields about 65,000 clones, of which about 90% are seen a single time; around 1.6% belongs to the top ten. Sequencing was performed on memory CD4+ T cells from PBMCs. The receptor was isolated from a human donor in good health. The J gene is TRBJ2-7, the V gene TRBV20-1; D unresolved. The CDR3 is CSASVGIYEQYF. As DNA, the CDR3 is TGCAGTGCTAGTGTTGGGATCTACGAGCAGTACTTC.